The text below deals with one TCR beta chain. Primed by a sample-barcoded 5' primer and a J-beta primer mix, a second PCR proceeded for about 6 to 11 cycles. TCRdb re-called the 5' RACE reads through MiXCR, storing one row per CDR3 protein. In the table there are 800,000 to 950,000 distinct CDR3 sequences, under 40% of which are singletons. The sample is drawn from a study of blood T cells in healthy people across ages. The specimen was blood. This receptor was identified in a man between 18 and 35 years old in good health.

The CDR3 nucleotides read TGTGCCAGCAGCTTGGGGACTAGCGGGAACACCGGGGAGCTGTTTTTT. This translates into CASSLGTSGNTGELFF. The chain has TRBV5-5 and TRBJ2-2, with TRBD2 matching 10 bases. Germline values: CDR1 SGHKS, CDR2 YYEKEE (reference sequence). J was trimmed by 1 base and V by 0 bases; bases with no gene match: 0. The CDR3 is made up of 16 amino acids.